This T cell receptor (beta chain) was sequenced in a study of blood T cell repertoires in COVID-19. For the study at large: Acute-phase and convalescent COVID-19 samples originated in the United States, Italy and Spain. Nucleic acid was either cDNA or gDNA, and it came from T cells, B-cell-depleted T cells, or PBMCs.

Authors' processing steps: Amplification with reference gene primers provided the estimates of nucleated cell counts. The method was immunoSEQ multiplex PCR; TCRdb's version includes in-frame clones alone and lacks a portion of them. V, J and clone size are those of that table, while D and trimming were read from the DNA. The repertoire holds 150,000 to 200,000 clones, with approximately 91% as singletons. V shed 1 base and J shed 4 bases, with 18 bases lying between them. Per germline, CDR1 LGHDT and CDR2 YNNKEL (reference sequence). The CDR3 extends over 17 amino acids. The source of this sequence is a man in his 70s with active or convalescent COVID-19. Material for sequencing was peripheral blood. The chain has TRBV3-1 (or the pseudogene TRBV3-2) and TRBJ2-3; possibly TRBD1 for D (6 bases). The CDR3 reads CASSQATVGTLADTQYF. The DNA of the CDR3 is TGTGCCAGCAGCCAAGCCACAGTCGGGACACTCGCAGATACGCAGTATTTT.